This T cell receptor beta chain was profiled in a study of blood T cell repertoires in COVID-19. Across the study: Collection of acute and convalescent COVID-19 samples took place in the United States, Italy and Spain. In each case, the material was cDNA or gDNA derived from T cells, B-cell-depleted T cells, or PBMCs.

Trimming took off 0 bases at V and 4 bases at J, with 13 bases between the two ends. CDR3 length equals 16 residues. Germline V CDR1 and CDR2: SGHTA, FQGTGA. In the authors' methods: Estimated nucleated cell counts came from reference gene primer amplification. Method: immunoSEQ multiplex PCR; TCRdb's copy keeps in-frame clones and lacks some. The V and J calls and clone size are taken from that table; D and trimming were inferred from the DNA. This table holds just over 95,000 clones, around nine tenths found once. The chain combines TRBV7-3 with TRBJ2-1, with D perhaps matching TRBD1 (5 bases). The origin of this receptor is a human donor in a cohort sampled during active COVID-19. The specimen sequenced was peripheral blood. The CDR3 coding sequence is TGTGCCAGCAGCTTAACGGACATAGTGCCTTACAATGAGCAGTTCTTC. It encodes CASSLTDIVPYNEQFF.